Only one count was recorded for the clone carrying this T cell receptor beta chain. The assay was immunoSEQ multiplex PCR, and TCRdb's table has in-frame clones only and misses some. The sample has 300,000 to 350,000 clones, nearly 90% seen once; the top ten hold roughly 0.96%. CDR1 is SGHAT and CDR2 is FQNNGV in the germline V gene. The V and J ends lost 2 bases and 1 base, in that order; junction bases with no gene match: 5. The CDR3 loop spans 16 amino acids. This sample is drawn from a study of cytomegalovirus exposure and HLA in healthy donors. This clonotype originated in a man aged 25-40 years in good health and CMV-seronegative. The material sequenced was PBMCs. The chain carries TRBV11-2 and TRBJ1-1; 9 nucleotides line up with TRBD1. DNA of the CDR3: TGTGCCAGCAGCTTACCGGGACAGGGAAGGAACACTGAAGCTTTCTTT. Encoded protein: CASSLPGQGRNTEAFF.